This T cell receptor (beta chain) was retrieved from a study of blood T cell repertoires in COVID-19. V was pared by 5 bases and J by 4 bases, with 11 bases of the junction left unmatched. CDR1 MNHEY and CDR2 SVGAGI come from the germline V gene. The CDR3 is made up of 15 amino acids. Original analysis: For nucleated cells, counts were estimated from reference gene primer amplification. The data were produced by immunoSEQ multiplex PCR, yet TCRdb's version contains in-frame clones alone and is incomplete. Clonal size and the V and J genes are those of that table, whereas D and trimming came from the DNA. The data show under 25,000 clones, 70% to 90% seen once.

The sample comprised peripheral blood. The V and J genes are TRBV6-5 and TRBJ2-7; 7 bases match TRBD1. The receptor was isolated from a human donor with active COVID-19. The donor label of this sample is uncertain. CDR3 sequence: CASSTPGQKKYEQYF. The CDR3 nucleotides read TGTGCCAGCAGTACACCGGGACAGAAGAAGTACGAGCAGTACTTC.